These 27 T cell receptor beta chains originate from one sample sequenced in a study of shared clonotypes between healthy human individuals. The data were produced by immunoSEQ multiplex PCR, yet TCRdb's version contains in-frame clones alone and is incomplete. This sample has under 80,000 clones, with under 65% found just once. Material: memory CD8+ T cells sorted from blood. Subset noted: CD45RO+ cells pooled with CCR7-negative TemRA cells. These receptors were taken from a man younger than 45 in good health.

CDR3 in amino acids: CASSGTGGEQYF. CDR3 nucleotide sequence: TGTGCCAGCAGTGGCACAGGGGGGGAGCAGTACTTC. The rearrangement links TRBV25-1 to TRBJ2-7; the match to TRBD1 covers 8 bases. Germline values: CDR1 MGHDK, CDR2 SYGVNS. With V trimmed by 4 bases and J by 7 bases, 3 bases remained unmatched. This CDR3 spans 12 amino acids.

Of note for this clone: This likely stems from a read error, as it lies one base from a far larger clone. Other nucleotide sequences from this sample produce the same CDR3. The chain couples TRBV27 to TRBJ2-7, with 7 bases aligning to TRBD1. The CDR3 is made up of 16 amino acids. V shed 0 bases, J shed 4 bases, and the junction held 9 bases outside the gene matches. Germline-derived CDR1 and CDR2 are MNHEY and SMNVEV (reference sequence). The CDR3 loop is CASSLSLLRGRYEQYF. The DNA for the CDR3 is TGTGCCAGCAGTTTATCATTGTTGAGGGGGCGTTACGAGCAGTACTTC.

The chain joins TRBV14 to TRBJ1-4, with 8 nucleotides matching TRBD1. Germline CDR1 reads SGHDN; CDR2 reads FVKESK. V shed 5 bases, J shed 3 bases, and the junction held 8 bases outside the gene matches. The CDR3 length is 16 residues. The chain's CDR3 is CASSATGGSANEKLFF. The CDR3 DNA sequence: TGTGCCAGCAGCGCAACAGGGGGGTCTGCTAATGAAAAACTGTTTTTT. The complete variable domain, with remaining parts taken from reference TRBV14 and TRBJ1-4, reads EAGVTQFPSHSVIEKGQTVTLRCDPISGHDNLYWYRRVMGKEIKFLLHFVKESKQDESGMPNNRFLAERTGGTYSTLKVQPAELEDSGVYFCASSATGGSANEKLFFGSGTQLSVL.

In the case of this clone: This likely stems from a read error, as it lies one base from a far larger clone. Other DNA sequences within the sample encode an identical CDR3. This chain joins TRBV15 and TRBJ2-3, with TRBD2 matching 10 bases. There are 16 residues in the CDR3. Germline lookup yields CDR1 LNHNV and CDR2 YYDKDF (reference sequence). The V segment lost 3 bases and the J segment 3 bases; nucleotides outside the gene matches: 6. This CDR3 reads CATSSGLAEHTDTQYF. The CDR3 coding sequence is TGTGCCACCAGCAGCGGACTAGCGGAGCATACAGATACGCAGTATTTT.

The chain links TRBV15 to TRBJ2-5; D is uncertain. Trimming removed 1 base from V and 7 bases from J, with 13 bases in between. Germline assignment: CDR1 LNHNV and CDR2 YYDKDF (reference sequence). The CDR3 sequence is 14 residues long. The CDR3: CATSRGSGEVTQYF. The DNA of the CDR3 is TGTGCCACCAGCAGAGGGTCAGGCGAAGTGACCCAGTACTTC.

This clone was counted only a few times. The chain has TRBV5-1 and TRBJ2-3; TRBD1 matches 8 bases. CDR1 is SGHRS, CDR2 YFSETQ, per germline. There are 15 residues in the CDR3. V gave up 2 bases and J gave up 3 bases; unmatched junction bases: 5. This CDR3 is CASSLTGGGTDTQYF. CDR3 DNA: TGCGCCAGCAGCTTAACAGGGGGTGGTACAGATACGCAGTATTTT.

The chain couples TRBV4-1 to TRBJ1-4; D gene unclear. Germline CDR1 and CDR2: MGHRA and YSYEKL. The CDR3 spans 18 residues. V was clipped by 1 base and J by 0 bases, with 15 bases between them. CDR3 nucleotide sequence: TGCGCCAGCAGCCAAGTGGCTACACCTAGGGCAACTAATGAAAAACTGTTTTTT. As protein: CASSQVATPRATNEKLFF.

The chain has TRBV28 and TRBJ1-4, with TRBD1 as a possible D gene (5 bases). CDR3 length: 16 residues. V was clipped by 2 bases and J by 5 bases, with 15 bases between them. Germline values: CDR1 MDHEN, CDR2 SYDVKM. CDR3 region: CASSLRAQGGNEKLFF. In DNA, the CDR3 is TGTGCCAGCAGTTTACGAGCGCAGGGAGGAAATGAAAAACTGTTTTTT.

In this sample, this clone turned up many times. The chain uses TRBV19 and TRBJ2-1, with 7 bases aligning to TRBD1. Trimming cost V 6 bases and J 7 bases; bases outside gene matches: 3. The CDR3 has 12 amino acids. In germline, CDR1 is LNHDA, CDR2 SQIVND (reference sequence). CDR3 in amino acids: CASRTGENEQFF. The CDR3 nucleotides read TGTGCCAGTAGAACAGGGGAGAATGAGCAGTTCTTC. The variable domain in full, with the rest retrieved from reference TRBV19 and TRBJ2-1, is DGGITQSPKYLFRKEGQNVTLSCEQNLNHDAMYWYRQDPGQGLRLIYYSQIVNDFQKGDIAEGYSVSREKKESFPLTVTSAQKNPTAFYLCASRTGENEQFFGPGTRLTVL.

The rearrangement links TRBV11-2 to TRBJ1-4, with TRBD1 as a possible D gene (5 bases). Germline CDR1 and CDR2: SGHAT and FQNNGV. CDR3 length: 14 amino acids. The V end lost 6 bases, the J end lost 6 bases, and 14 bases lay between the germline ends. The CDR3, as DNA: TGTGCCAGCAGACTCACGGGGGTTTATGAAAAACTGTTTTTT. The encoded protein is CASRLTGVYEKLFF.

This clone was seen a few times. The likely explanation is a read error, given a far larger clone one base away. The chain links TRBV6-5 to TRBJ2-7; D could derive from TRBD1 or TRBD2 (6 bases each). Between the trimmed V and J ends, which lost 5 bases and 1 base, there was a span of 9 bases. The CDR3 is made up of 13 amino acids. Germline assignment: CDR1 MNHEY and CDR2 SVGAGI. The CDR3 DNA reads TGTGCCAGCAGTGAAGGGGGGTCCTACGAGCAGTACTTC. Translation gives CASSEGGSYEQYF.

The genes are TRBV7-8 and TRBJ2-3; TRBD1 agrees at 8 bases. Unmatched junction bases numbered 4, after V lost 3 bases and J lost 2 bases. Germline CDR1 reads SGHVS; CDR2 reads FQNEAQ. This CDR3 is 15 amino acids long. The CDR3 reads CASSFDRGPTDTQYF. The CDR3 coding sequence is TGTGCCAGCAGCTTCGACAGGGGCCCCACAGATACGCAGTATTTT.

Only a few counts were recorded for this clone. V gene TRBV5-1 combines with J gene TRBJ2-2, with 9 bases identical to TRBD2. Per the germline V gene, CDR1 is SGHRS and CDR2 is YFSETQ. The CDR3 consists of 16 residues. The J segment lost 1 base and the V segment lost 2 bases, leaving 3 bases of the junction unmatched. In DNA form, the CDR3 reads TGCGCCAGCAGCTTAGCAGCGGGAGGGAACACCGGGGAGCTGTTTTTT. Translating it yields CASSLAAGGNTGELFF.

This rearrangement joins TRBV6-4 to TRBJ2-7, with 8 bases that match TRBD2. Germline V CDR1 and CDR2: MRHNA, SNTAGT. The CDR3 has 15 residues. The junction had 7 bases not matched to a gene; V was cut back by 3 bases and J by 3 bases. CDR3 loop: CASSESVSGIYEQYF. In DNA, the CDR3 is TGTGCCAGCAGTGAGAGCGTTAGCGGGATCTACGAGCAGTACTTC.

Comment on this clone: This specimen includes other DNA sequences encoding the same CDR3. The genes are TRBV7-8 and TRBJ2-1, with D unclear. V shed 5 bases and J shed 0 bases, with 11 bases lying between them. From germline, CDR1 is SGHVS and CDR2 FQNEAQ. The CDR3 is 15 amino acids. CDR3 DNA sequence: TGTGCCAGCAGCCCCGGACCGAGCTCCTACAATGAGCAGTTCTTC. As protein: CASSPGPSSYNEQFF.

The J gene is TRBJ2-1, the V gene TRBV19; D remains unclear. This CDR3 is built from 17 residues. Germline V lookup: CDR1 LNHDA, CDR2 SQIVND (reference sequence). Trimming took off 3 bases at V and 2 bases at J, with 17 bases between the two ends. The CDR3 coding sequence is TGTGCCAGTAGTATTCTGGCTTTGGGAAACCCCTACAATGAGCAGTTCTTC. Amino acids: CASSILALGNPYNEQFF.

Concerning this clone: One end of the junction varies from germline; a read error may be responsible. The rearrangement joins TRBV11-2 to TRBJ2-1; no definite D call. This CDR3 has 11 residues. The germline V gene has CDR1 SGHAT and CDR2 FQNNGV. The CDR3 DNA is TGTGCCAGCAGACGATCCATTGGGATGCTCTTC. Its protein product is CASRRSIGMLF.

This chain links TRBV7-6 with TRBJ2-5, with 10 nucleotides matching TRBD2. Trimming cost V 6 bases and J 5 bases; bases outside gene matches: 12. The CDR3 contains 16 residues. CDR1 SGHVS and CDR2 FNYEAQ come from the germline V gene. The CDR3 is CASSQRDLAGAETQYF. In nucleotides, the CDR3 is TGTGCCAGCAGTCAACGGGACCTAGCGGGAGCGGAGACCCAGTACTTC.

This clone was detected ten times or more. The V call is TRBV13, the J call TRBJ2-1, with D possibly being TRBD1 (5 bases). Trimming took 5 bases from V and 3 from J, leaving 11 bases between them. Germline CDR1 PRHDT, CDR2 FYEKMQ (reference sequence). This CDR3 is 14 amino acids long. The chain's CDR3 is CASSPTVSYNEQFF. In DNA, the CDR3 is TGTGCCAGCAGCCCGACAGTAAGCTACAATGAGCAGTTCTTC.

V usage is TRBV19 and J usage is TRBJ2-1; no definite D call. CDR3 size: 11 residues. In germline, CDR1 is LNHDA, CDR2 SQIVND (reference sequence). V lost 5 bases and J lost 5, with 4 bases in between. CDR3 loop: CASSFHNEQFF. The CDR3 nucleotides read TGTGCCAGTAGTTTCCACAATGAGCAGTTCTTC.

In the case of this clone: It is likely a read error: a sequence one base away is far more abundant. The chain uses TRBV27 and TRBJ2-6, with 7 nucleotides matching TRBD2. In germline, CDR1 is MNHEY, CDR2 SMNVEV (reference sequence). Trimming cost V 3 bases and J 0 bases; bases outside gene matches: 2. This CDR3 comprises 16 residues. CDR3 sequence: CASSLGGGSGANVLTF. The CDR3, as DNA: TGTGCCAGCAGTTTGGGCGGGGGCTCTGGGGCCAACGTCCTGACTTTC. Using reference TRBV27 and TRBJ2-6 for the parts outside the CDR3, the full variable domain is EAQVTQNPRYLITVTGKKLTVTCSQNMNHEYMSWYRQDPGLGLRQIYYSMNVEVTDKGDVPEGYKVSRKEKRNFPLILESPSPNQTSLYFCASSLGGGSGANVLTFGAGSRLTVL.

The J gene is TRBJ1-1, the V gene TRBV2; D perhaps matches TRBD1 (6 bases). V lost 8 bases and J lost 6, with 13 bases in between. The CDR3 is 12 amino acids. From germline, CDR1 is SNHLY and CDR2 FYNNEI. CDR3 bases: TGTGCCAGCCGACAGGTCTCCGCTGAAGCTTTCTTT. This codes for CASRQVSAEAFF.

The CDR3 here is CASSGRDRGNEQYF. In nucleotides, the CDR3 is TGTGCCAGCAGTGGCCGGGACAGGGGGAACGAGCAGTACTTC. V is TRBV25-1 and J is TRBJ2-7; 11 nucleotides match TRBD1. The germline CDR1 and CDR2 sequences are MGHDK and SYGVNS. V lost 4 bases and J lost 5; bases outside the gene matches: 4. The CDR3 length is 14 residues.

The gene calls are TRBV29-1 and TRBJ1-2, with TRBD1 matching 12 bases. Looked up from germline, CDR1 is SQVTM and CDR2 is ANQGSEA. With V trimmed by 6 bases and J by 7 bases, 6 bases remained unmatched. The CDR3 runs to 13 residues. CDR3 DNA: TGCAGCGTACCGGGACAGGGGGCGAGTGGCTACACCTTC. Amino acids: CSVPGQGASGYTF.

This clone was seen only a few times. The J gene is TRBJ2-7, the V gene TRBV29-1; D is ambiguous. Germline V gene data show CDR1 as SQVTM and CDR2 as ANQGSEA. The CDR3 is 13 residues long. The V end was cut by 7 bases, the J end by 0 bases, with 13 bases between. Here the CDR3 reads CSGVGANSYEQYF. The CDR3 nucleotides read TGCAGCGGGGTGGGTGCCAACTCCTACGAGCAGTACTTC.

The chain uses TRBV25-1 and TRBJ2-1; 12 positions match TRBD1. J gave up 9 bases and V 8 bases, and 11 bases lay outside the gene matches. Germline V lookup: CDR1 MGHDK, CDR2 SYGVNS. The CDR3 runs 15 residues. This chain's CDR3 is CASVEPGQGAGEQFF. The CDR3 DNA follows: TGTGCCAGCGTGGAACCGGGACAGGGGGCGGGTGAGCAGTTCTTC.

This clone was recorded many times. J is TRBJ1-2 and V is TRBV28; maybe TRBD1 (5 bases). The length of the CDR3 is 13 residues. CDR1 MDHEN and CDR2 SYDVKM come from the germline V gene. The germline V and J ends were trimmed by 6 bases and 3 bases, with 11 bases remaining between them. CDR3 amino acids: CASSNQGYYGYTF. The CDR3 DNA sequence: TGTGCCAGCAGCAACCAGGGATACTATGGCTACACCTTC.